This T cell receptor (beta chain) is from a study of blood T cell repertoires in COVID-19. Original processing methods: Amplifying reference gene primers gave estimates of nucleated cell counts. TCRdb keeps only in-frame clones here, not all; method: immunoSEQ multiplex PCR. The DNA was the basis for D and trimming; V, J and clone size are from that table. The table lists 210,000 or so clones, approximately 91% of them singletons. The CDR3 sequence is 15 residues long. Deletions cut 3 bases from V and 4 bases from J, with 13 bases between. CDR1 and CDR2 from the germline V gene are LNHDA and SQIVND (reference sequence).

Sequencing input: peripheral blood. The chain is built from TRBV19 and TRBJ1-3; D is unresolved. The sequence derives from a woman between 55 and 75 years old with acute or convalescent COVID-19. This CDR3 reads CASSIGRSSGNTIYF. The CDR3 nucleotides are TGTGCCAGTAGTATCGGCAGGTCCTCCGGAAACACCATATATTTT.